The 18 T cell receptor beta chains listed next were all sequenced from one sample in a study of T cells in Graves' hyperthyroidism and ophthalmopathy. The investigators amplified TCR beta CDR3 regions from RNA transcripts. HTBI primers were employed in a first-round RT-PCR of the TCR CDR3. Via MiXCR, TCRdb re-called the multiplex PCR reads, giving one row per CDR3 protein. This table has around 100,000 distinct CDR3 sequences, over 45% appearing once. The sample was blood. Source of these receptors: a man between 35 and 55 years old with Graves' hyperthyroidism.

The chain joins TRBV7-2 to TRBJ1-2, with 7 nucleotides matching TRBD1. Trimming took 4 bases from V and 2 from J; bases not matched to a gene: 13. CDR3 length: 17 amino acids. CDR1 is SGHTA, CDR2 FQGNSA, per germline. The CDR3 region is CASSSKDKGALNYGYTF. CDR3 nucleotides: TGTGCCAGCAGCTCTAAGGACAAGGGGGCCCTAAACTATGGCTACACCTTC.

Remarks on this clonotype: Its ends do not fully match the called genes, so a read error is possible. The gene calls are TRBV6-5 and TRBJ1-2; the D gene is possibly TRBD1 (5 bases). This CDR3 region has 13 residues. CDR1 is MNHEY, CDR2 SVGAGI, per germline. Here the CDR3 reads CVSRESEREGYTF. The CDR3 DNA is TGTGTCAGCAGGGAGAGTGAGCGAGAAGGCTACACCTTC.

This clonotype came up many times. The chain is built from TRBV7-3 and TRBJ1-1; 8 bases align to TRBD1. CDR1 is SGHTA, CDR2 FQGTGA, per germline. V was pared by 3 bases and J by 2 bases, with 8 bases of the junction left unmatched. CDR3 length: 16 amino acids. The CDR3 DNA is TGTGCCAGCAGCTTTCCGGACAGGGTGCCCAACACTGAAGCTTTCTTT. Protein: CASSFPDRVPNTEAFF.

In the case of this clonotype: Because it lacks the conserved phenylalanine or tryptophan at the end, this CDR3 is likely a read error. Because the CDR3's place on the DNA is in doubt, the DNA is left out and the CDR3 is given as listed by TCRdb. This chain links TRBV2 with TRBJ2-1; TRBD1, the D gene given by the table, was not confirmed from the DNA. Germline lookup yields CDR1 SNHLY and CDR2 FYNNEI. The CDR3 region is 11 residues in length, termini included. The chain's CDR3 is CARRQTGEEFL.

This clonotype was counted at least ten times. The chain employs TRBV7-9 and TRBJ2-5, with D maybe TRBD2 (5 bases). V gave up 2 bases and J gave up 7 bases, with 11 bases separating them. Per germline, CDR1 SEHNR and CDR2 FQNEAQ (reference sequence). The CDR3 is 13 amino acids. In DNA form, the CDR3 reads TGTGCCAGCAGCTTAATTAGCGTCGGGACCCAGTACTTC. This translates into CASSLISVGTQYF.

This clonotype showed up many times. The V and J genes are TRBV19 and TRBJ1-2, with D uncertain. Looked up from germline, CDR1 is LNHDA and CDR2 is SQIVND (reference sequence). The CDR3 consists of 13 residues. Trimming stripped 5 bases from V and 7 bases from J, with 14 bases between. The CDR3 protein is CASSAVGFGGYTF. The CDR3 bases are TGTGCCAGTAGTGCCGTCGGGTTTGGTGGCTACACCTTC.

The chain uses TRBV13 and TRBJ1-2; D is uncertain. This CDR3 region has 15 residues. V lost 3 bases and J lost 4, with 15 bases in between. Germline V gene lookup returns CDR1 PRHDT and CDR2 FYEKMQ (reference sequence). The CDR3 region is CASSLYDPGIYGYTF. CDR3 bases: TGTGCCAGCAGCTTGTATGATCCGGGAATCTATGGCTACACCTTC.

The table lists this clonotype with many counts. The gene calls are TRBV3-1 and TRBJ2-7; possible D gene TRBD1, 7 bases. Germline V gene sequence: CDR1 LGHDT, CDR2 YNNKEL (reference sequence). The germline V and J ends were trimmed by 6 bases and 7 bases, with 16 bases remaining between them. This CDR3 is 13 amino acids long. The CDR3 loop reads CASRELTGTEQYF. The CDR3 DNA follows: TGTGCCAGCAGAGAACTGACAGGGACTGAGCAGTACTTC.

Regarding this clonotype: Since no conserved phenylalanine or tryptophan closes the CDR3, a read error is the likely cause. Because the CDR3's place on the DNA is in doubt, the DNA is left out and the CDR3 is given as listed by TCRdb. The CDR3 protein is CASSEGAR. The chain carries TRBV2 and TRBJ1-1; the DNA was not used to check the table's D call, TRBD1. The CDR3 region is 8 residues in length, termini included. From germline, CDR1 is SNHLY and CDR2 FYNNEI.

The chain joins TRBV5-1 to TRBJ1-5, with 7 bases fitting TRBD1. This CDR3 spans 15 amino acids. Losses at the gene ends were 1 base for V and 11 bases for J; bases not matched to a gene: 12. CDR1 is SGHRS, CDR2 YFSETQ, per germline. CDR3: CASSLNTGDGETQHF. DNA of the CDR3: TGCGCCAGCAGCTTGAATACAGGGGATGGGGAGACCCAGCATTTT.

This clonotype was picked up many times. The CDR3, as DNA: TGTGCCATCAGTGAGTCGGTGAAGGGACAGGGTGGCTACGAGCAGTACTTC. Encoded protein: CAISESVKGQGGYEQYF. The rearrangement links TRBV10-3 to TRBJ2-7; 9 bases are shared with TRBD1. Germline V gene lookup returns CDR1 ENHRY and CDR2 SYGVKD. CDR3 length: 17 amino acids. With V trimmed by 0 bases and J by 3 bases, 9 bases remained unmatched.

CDR3 residues: CASRNHGGQYF. In DNA form, the CDR3 reads TGTGCCAGCAGGAACCATGGTGGGCAGTATTTT. The V call is TRBV2, the J call TRBJ2-3; no reliable D call. V gave up 6 bases and J gave up 11 bases, with 12 bases separating them. Germline V gene lookup returns CDR1 SNHLY and CDR2 FYNNEI. The CDR3 length is 11 residues.

This clonotype was detected ten times or more. The V call is TRBV7-8, the J call TRBJ1-6, with TRBD1 as a possible D gene (5 bases). V lost 1 base to trimming and J lost 10 bases, with 14 bases between them. The germline V gene has CDR1 SGHVS and CDR2 FQNEAQ. This CDR3 is built from 15 residues. The CDR3 DNA is TGTGCCAGCAGCTTAGTCCAGGGCAGTGGGTCACCCCTCCACTTT. Protein product: CASSLVQGSGSPLHF.

The CDR3, as DNA: TGTGCCAGCAGTAGGACGGGATTAACCTACGAGCAGTACTTC. Residues: CASSRTGLTYEQYF. This chain joins TRBV2 and TRBJ2-7; a possible D gene is TRBD2 (5 bases). Trimming pared 5 bases from V and 2 bases from J, leaving 13 bases between. The CDR3 loop spans 14 amino acids. Germline CDR1 reads SNHLY; CDR2 reads FYNNEI.

This clonotype came up many times. The rearrangement joins TRBV28 to TRBJ1-2; D gene ambiguous. The CDR3 has 13 residues. The germline CDR1 and CDR2 sequences are MDHEN and SYDVKM. V was pared by 3 bases and J by 4 bases, with 9 bases between. The CDR3 coding sequence is TGTGCCAGCAGTTTCAGTCTCCTCTATGGCTACACCTTC. Residues: CASSFSLLYGYTF.

This clonotype was observed many times. This chain uses TRBV5-6 with TRBJ2-7, with 10 bases aligning to TRBD1. From germline, CDR1 is SGHDT and CDR2 YYEEEE. This CDR3 has 16 amino acids. The trim removed 0 bases at V and 1 base at J, leaving 4 bases unmatched. The CDR3 region is CASSLGRGQGSYEQYF. Written as DNA, the CDR3 is TGTGCCAGCAGCTTGGGCCGGGGACAGGGGTCCTACGAGCAGTACTTC.

This clonotype has ten or more counts. The chain is built from TRBV7-6 and TRBJ2-1, with 12 bases lining up with TRBD2. Germline V gene sequence: CDR1 SGHVS, CDR2 FNYEAQ. V gave up 0 bases and J gave up 4 bases; unmatched junction bases: 13. This CDR3 is 20 amino acids long. CDR3: CASSLAPVSGTSGGYNEQFF. In DNA form, the CDR3 reads TGTGCCAGCAGCTTAGCGCCAGTGAGTGGTACTAGCGGGGGGTACAATGAGCAGTTCTTC. The whole variable domain, filled in from reference TRBV7-6 and TRBJ2-1, reads GAGVSQSPRYKVTKRGQDVALRCDPISGHVSLYWYRQALGQGPEFLTYFNYEAQQDKSGLPNDRFSAERPEGSISTLTIQRTEQRDSAMYRCASSLAPVSGTSGGYNEQFFGPGTRLTVL.

This clonotype showed up many times. The chain links TRBV29-1 to TRBJ2-4; the match to TRBD1 covers 12 bases. This CDR3 has 15 residues. CDR1 is SQVTM, CDR2 ANQGSEA, per germline. Unmatched junction bases numbered 8, after V lost 2 bases and J lost 9 bases. The CDR3 DNA sequence: TGCAGCGTTGAAAACTCCGGGACAGGGGGCGGCATTCAGTACTTC. It is translated as CSVENSGTGGGIQYF. The variable domain in full, with the rest retrieved from reference TRBV29-1 and TRBJ2-4, is SAVISQKPSRDICQRGTSLTIQCQVDSQVTMMFWYRQQPGQSLTLIATANQGSEATYESGFVIDKFPISRPNLTFSTLTVSNMSPEDSSIYLCSVENSGTGGGIQYFGAGTRLSVL.